These T cell receptor beta chains were read from a single sample in a study of graft-versus-host responses after intestinal transplantation. Their target antigens are unknown. Data came from immunoSEQ multiplex PCR; TCRdb stores just in-frame clones and leaves some out. The table lists some 83,000 clones, roughly 91% of them singletons, with about 0.1% in the top ten. Sequencing was performed on unstimulated CD4+ T cells sorted from spleen or lymph node cells, taken before intestinal transplant. These receptors were taken from a human donor who received an intestinal transplant. Each CDR3 is given with its conserved first and last residue. A D gene is named only where the DNA matches it firmly. Some rows have no size entry. The others give once, few or many, or a class for an expanded clone.

D	size	V	J	DNA	CDR3
NA	NA	TRBV7-8	TRBJ2-5	TGTGCCAGCAGCTTAATCAGGGAAGAGACCCAGTACTTC	CASSLIREETQYF
NA	NA	TRBV19	TRBJ2-1	TGTGCCAGTAGCGACAGACCAGTCTCCTACAATGAGCAGTTCTTC	CASSDRPVSYNEQFF
NA	once	TRBV5-1	TRBJ1-1	TGCGCCAGCAGTTCAAGGGGGAACACTGAAGCTTTCTTT	CASSSRGNTEAFF
NA	NA	TRBV6-1	TRBJ1-5	TGTGCCAGCAGTGACCCGAATCAGCCCCAGCATTTT	CASSDPNQPQHF
TRBD1	once	TRBV15	TRBJ1-1	TGTGCCACCAGCACAAGACAGGGGGCGAACACTGAAGCTTTCTTT	CATSTRQGANTEAFF
NA	few	TRBV10-3	TRBJ2-1	TGTGCCATCAGAATTACAGGGTCCTACAATGAGCAGTTCTTC	CAIRITGSYNEQFF
NA	NA	TRBV27	TRBJ2-5	TGTGCCAGCAGTTCAGGCAACCAAGAGACCCAGTACTTC	CASSSGNQETQYF
TRBD1	NA	TRBV6-5	TRBJ2-2	TGTGCCAGCAAACCGGGACAGGTCCCCGGGGAGCTGTTTTTT	CASKPGQVPGELFF
TRBD2	NA	TRBV7-2	TRBJ2-2	TGTGCCAGCAGCTTACCGTCGCAGGGAGGGACCGGGGAGCTGTTTTTT	CASSLPSQGGTGELFF
NA	once	TRBV4-2	TRBJ2-7	TGTGCCAGCAGCCAAGATCTCGTCGGACAGTTGAGCTCCTACGAGCAGTACTTC	CASSQDLVGQLSSYEQYF
TRBD1	NA	TRBV10-2	TRBJ1-5	TGCGCCAGCAGTGAGCGGACAGGGATGAGTCAGCCCCAGCATTTT	CASSERTGMSQPQHF
TRBD2	NA	TRBV5-1	TRBJ2-1	TGCGCCAGCAGCCGATTGACTAGCGGGGCGCAAAGCTCCTACAATGAGCAGTTCTTC	CASSRLTSGAQSSYNEQFF
NA	NA	TRBV14	TRBJ1-2	TGTGCCAGCAGCCTCGGGACATACTATGGCTACACCTTC	CASSLGTYYGYTF
TRBD1	NA	TRBV5-5	TRBJ2-7	TGTGCCAGCAGCCACCGGGAAGACAGGGGCGAGTACTTC	CASSHREDRGEYF
TRBD1	NA	TRBV5-5	TRBJ1-2	TGTGCCAGCAGTGTACAGGGGGCTAACTATGGCTACACCTTC	CASSVQGANYGYTF
TRBD2	NA	TRBV7-2	TRBJ2-7	TGTGCCAGCAGTCCCCGCCCATTTGCGGGGGGAAACGAGCAGTACTTC	CASSPRPFAGGNEQYF
NA	NA	TRBV5-1	TRBJ1-2	TGCGCCAGCAGCGGCACAGTTAACTATGGCTACACCTTC	CASSGTVNYGYTF
NA	NA	TRBV7-9	TRBJ2-6	TGTGCCAGCAGCCCGGGACATAGCTCTGGGGCCAACGTCCTGACTTTC	CASSPGHSSGANVLTF
NA	NA	TRBV29-1	TRBJ1-1	TGCAGCGCCGTTGGCAGGGGCCACACTGAAGCTTTCTTT	CSAVGRGHTEAFF
NA	NA	TRBV27	TRBJ2-7	TGTGCCAGCAGTTTGCGTCAGGGCCCTTCCTACGAGCAGTACTTC	CASSLRQGPSYEQYF
NA	NA	TRBV18	TRBJ1-5	TGTGCCAGCTCACCACGTGAGGGGGCCCAGCATTTT	CASSPREGAQHF
TRBD2	NA	TRBV7-2	TRBJ2-5	TGTGCCAGCAGCTTCCCGGGGGGAGAGACCCAGTACTTC	CASSFPGGETQYF
NA	NA	TRBV27	TRBJ2-2	TGTGCCAGCAGTTCGGGTCCTTTCACCGGGGAGCTGTTTTTT	CASSSGPFTGELFF
NA	NA	TRBV21-1	TRBJ1-1	TGTGCCAGCAGGAACGCCCCACCCGGGACAGGGGAGAAAAGTGAAGCTTTCTTT	CASRNAPPGTGEKSEAFF
TRBD1	NA	TRBV10-2	TRBJ1-1	TGCGCCAGCGGATGGGCAGGGGGAACTGAAGCTTTCTTT	CASGWAGGTEAFF
TRBD1	few	TRBV7-8	TRBJ1-6	TGTGCCAGCAGCTCCAAGACCGGGACAGGGGAAAGGGGCTCACCCCTCCACTTT	CASSSKTGTGERGSPLHF
NA	NA	TRBV12-5	TRBJ2-7	TGTGCTAGTGGTTTGGAACAGGGATTCTACGAGCAGTACTTC	CASGLEQGFYEQYF
TRBD1	NA	TRBV7-2	TRBJ1-6	TGTGCCAGCAGCCTATTGGGACAGGGGAATTCACCCCTCCACTTT	CASSLLGQGNSPLHF